Included here is one T cell receptor beta chain sequence, with context. Combining iRepertoire HTBI primers with Arm-PCR of CDR3 regions, the authors built TCR beta libraries. TCRdb reprocessed the multiplex PCR reads via MiXCR and lists one record per CDR3 protein. The sample yields hundreds of thousands of distinct CDR3 sequences, around 15% seen once. This sample was included in a study of regulatory T cells in long-lasting Graves disease. Time point of the sample: newly diagnosed GD, antithyroid drugs for less than 3 months. Following extraction of RNA from PBMCs, that RNA was used to make the TCR library. The V and J ends lost 11 bases and 8 bases, in that order; junction bases with no gene match: 8. Germline CDR1 SGHTA, CDR2 FQGNSA. The CDR3 runs to 13 residues.

The chain combines TRBV7-2 with TRBJ2-3, with 12 bases that match TRBD2. This receptor was taken from a female donor with Graves disease. The sample consisted of peripheral blood mononuclear cells (PBMCs), taken at new diagnosis, from a patient treated with antithyroid drugs. This CDR3 is CAEASGRGGTQYF. Written as DNA, the CDR3 is TGTGCCGAAGCTAGCGGGAGGGGCGGTACGCAGTATTTT.